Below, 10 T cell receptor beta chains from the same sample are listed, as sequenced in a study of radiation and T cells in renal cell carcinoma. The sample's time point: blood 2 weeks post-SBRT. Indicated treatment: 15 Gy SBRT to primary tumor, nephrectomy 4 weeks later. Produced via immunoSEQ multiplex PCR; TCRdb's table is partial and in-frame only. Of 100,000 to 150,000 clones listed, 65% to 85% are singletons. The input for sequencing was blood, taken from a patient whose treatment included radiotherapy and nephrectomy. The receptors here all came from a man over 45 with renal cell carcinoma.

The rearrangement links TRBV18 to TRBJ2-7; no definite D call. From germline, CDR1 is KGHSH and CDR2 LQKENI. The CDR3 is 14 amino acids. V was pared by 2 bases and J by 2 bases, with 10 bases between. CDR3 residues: CASSPKDGAYEQYF. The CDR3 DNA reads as TGTGCCAGCTCACCAAAGGACGGAGCCTACGAGCAGTACTTC.

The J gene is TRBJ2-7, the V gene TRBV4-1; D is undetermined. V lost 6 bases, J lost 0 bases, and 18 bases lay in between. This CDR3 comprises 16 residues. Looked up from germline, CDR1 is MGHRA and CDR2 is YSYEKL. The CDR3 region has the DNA TGCGCCAGCAGTCATTTCTGGGCGAGGAGCTCCTACGAGCAGTACTTC. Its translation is CASSHFWARSSYEQYF.

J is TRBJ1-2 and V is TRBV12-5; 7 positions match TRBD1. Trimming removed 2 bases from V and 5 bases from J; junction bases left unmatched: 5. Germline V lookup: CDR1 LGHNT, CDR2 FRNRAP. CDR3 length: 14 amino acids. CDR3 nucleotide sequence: TGTGCTAGTGGTTTGCCAGGGGGAGTTTATGGCTACACCTTC. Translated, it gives CASGLPGGVYGYTF.

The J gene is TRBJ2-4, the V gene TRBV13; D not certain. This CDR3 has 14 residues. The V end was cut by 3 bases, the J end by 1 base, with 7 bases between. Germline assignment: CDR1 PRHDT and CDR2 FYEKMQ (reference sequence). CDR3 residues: CASSLGAAKNIQYF. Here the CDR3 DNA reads TGTGCCAGCAGCTTGGGTGCGGCCAAAAACATTCAGTACTTC. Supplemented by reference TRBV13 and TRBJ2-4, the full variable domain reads AAGVIQSPRHLIKEKRETATLKCYPIPRHDTVYWYQQGPGQDPQFLISFYEKMQSDKGSIPDRFSAQQFSDYHSELNMSSLELGDSALYFCASSLGAAKNIQYFGAGTRLSVL.

CDR3 in amino acids: CASSLDPLGEQFF. The DNA for the CDR3 is TGTGCCAGCAGCTTAGACCCCCTGGGTGAGCAGTTCTTC. This chain uses TRBV11-3 with TRBJ2-1; no reliable D call. The CDR3 has 13 amino acids. Between the trimmed V and J ends, which lost 0 bases and 9 bases, there was a span of 9 bases. The germline CDR1 and CDR2 sequences are SGHNT and YENEEA.

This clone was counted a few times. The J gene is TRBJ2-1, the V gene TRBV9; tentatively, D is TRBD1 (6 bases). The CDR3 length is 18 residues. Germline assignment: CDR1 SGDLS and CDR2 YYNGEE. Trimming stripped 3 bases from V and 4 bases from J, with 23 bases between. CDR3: CASSELFTRGAYYNEQFF. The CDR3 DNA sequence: TGTGCCAGCAGCGAACTTTTTACCAGGGGCGCGTATTACAATGAGCAGTTCTTC.

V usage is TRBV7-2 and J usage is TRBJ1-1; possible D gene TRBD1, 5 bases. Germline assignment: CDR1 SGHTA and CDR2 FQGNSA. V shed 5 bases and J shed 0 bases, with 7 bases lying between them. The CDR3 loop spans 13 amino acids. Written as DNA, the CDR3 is TGTGCCAGCAGCCGGACACTGAACACTGAAGCTTTCTTT. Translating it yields CASSRTLNTEAFF.

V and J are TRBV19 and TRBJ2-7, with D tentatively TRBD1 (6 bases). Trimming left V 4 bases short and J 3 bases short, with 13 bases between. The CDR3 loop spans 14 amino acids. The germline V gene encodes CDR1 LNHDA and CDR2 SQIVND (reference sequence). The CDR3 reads CASSTGEFSYEQYF. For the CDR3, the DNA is TGTGCCAGTAGTACAGGGGAGTTTAGCTACGAGCAGTACTTC.

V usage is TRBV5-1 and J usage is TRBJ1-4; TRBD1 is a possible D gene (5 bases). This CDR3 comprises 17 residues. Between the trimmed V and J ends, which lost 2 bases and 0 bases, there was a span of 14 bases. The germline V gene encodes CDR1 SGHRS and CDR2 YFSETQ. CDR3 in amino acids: CASSLIPAGPTNEKLFF. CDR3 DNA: TGCGCCAGCAGCTTAATACCGGCGGGGCCAACTAATGAAAAACTGTTTTTT.

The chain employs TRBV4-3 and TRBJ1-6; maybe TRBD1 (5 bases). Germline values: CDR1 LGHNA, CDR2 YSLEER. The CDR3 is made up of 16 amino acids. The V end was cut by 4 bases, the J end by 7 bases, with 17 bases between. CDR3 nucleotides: TGCGCCAGCAGCCCCAGATACGGGGGGAGGAATTCACCCCTCCACTTT. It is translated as CASSPRYGGRNSPLHF.